This T cell receptor (beta chain) was observed in a study of OX40 agonist ivuxolimab in advanced cancers. Germline CDR1 and CDR2: SGHTA and FQGNSA. The CDR3 contains 16 residues. Trimming removed 1 base at V and 4 bases at J, with 15 bases between. Only in-frame clones appear in the TCRdb table, and some are missing; sequencing was by immunoSEQ multiplex PCR. The sample has approximately 69,000 clones, around 90% seen once. This sample comprised CD4+ or CD8+ T cells sorted from blood, obtained in a trial of the OX40 agonist ivuxolimab. V is TRBV7-2 and J is TRBJ2-3, with TRBD2 as a possible D gene (7 bases). This receptor was identified in an adult with an advanced solid tumor such as melanoma, head and neck, liver or kidney cancer. CDR3 region: CASSLVGGGGADTQYF. Written as DNA, the CDR3 is TGTGCCAGCAGCTTAGTAGGGGGAGGGGGTGCAGATACGCAGTATTTT.